The 8 T cell receptor beta chains reported below all come from one sample, sequenced in a study of cytomegalovirus exposure and HLA in healthy donors. The PCR employed 60 Vbeta primers together with 13 Jbeta primers. Measured with immunoSEQ multiplex PCR; TCRdb has only the in-frame clones, and not every one. Here the sample spans 150,000 to 200,000 clones, 70% to 85% being singletons. What was sequenced was PBMCs. The receptor set was obtained from a woman aged 30 to 39 in good health and CMV-seronegative.

This chain uses TRBV5-6 with TRBJ1-1, with a tentative D call TRBD1 (6 bases). Trimming cost V 4 bases and J 1 base, with 11 bases left between them. There are 14 residues in the CDR3. Germline V gene data show CDR1 as SGHDT and CDR2 as YYEEEE. The CDR3 loop is CASSPGGRNTEAFF. In DNA, the CDR3 is TGTGCCAGCAGCCCGGGGGGCCGGAACACTGAAGCTTTCTTT.

The chain couples TRBV18 to TRBJ2-7; perhaps TRBD2 as D (6 bases). Per germline, CDR1 KGHSH and CDR2 LQKENI. The V end lost 5 bases, the J end lost 5 bases, and 16 bases lay between the germline ends. The CDR3 loop spans 14 amino acids. This CDR3 reads CASSFSGGIDEQYF. The CDR3 bases are TGTGCCAGCTCATTTTCAGGAGGGATCGACGAGCAGTACTTC.

This sequence joins TRBV28 and TRBJ2-7; 11 bases align to TRBD2. The length of the CDR3 is 16 residues. With V trimmed by 4 bases and J by 0 bases, 5 bases remained unmatched. The germline V gene has CDR1 MDHEN and CDR2 SYDVKM. The CDR3 DNA sequence: TGTGCCAGCAGTTCCCTAACTAGCGGGAGCTCCTACGAGCAGTACTTC. This codes for CASSSLTSGSSYEQYF.

J is TRBJ2-6 and V is TRBV10-1; TRBD2 is a possible D gene (5 bases). CDR1 and CDR2 (germline): WNHNN, SYGVQD (reference sequence). Trimming removed 3 bases at V and 0 bases at J, with 15 bases between. The CDR3 spans 18 residues. DNA of the CDR3: TGCGCCAGCAGTGATAGTAGGACGGGGAGCTCTGGGGCCAACGTCCTGACTTTC. This codes for CASSDSRTGSSGANVLTF.

This clone was seen a few times. The chain employs TRBV7-2 and TRBJ1-1; D call uncertain. Trimming removed 1 base from V and 7 bases from J, with 10 bases in between. This CDR3 contains 13 residues. CDR1 and CDR2 (germline): SGHTA, FQGNSA. CDR3 nucleotide sequence: TGTGCCAGCAGCTTAGAACCGGGGAATGAAGCTTTCTTT. Its translation is CASSLEPGNEAFF.

The rearrangement joins TRBV4-2 to TRBJ2-7, with D perhaps matching TRBD2 (6 bases). The CDR3 has 14 amino acids. Trimming shortened V by 4 bases and J by 2 bases, and 12 bases separated the two germline ends. The germline gives CDR1 LGHNA, CDR2 YNFKEQ. CDR3 in amino acids: CASSRSSATYEQYF. The CDR3 DNA reads as TGTGCCAGCAGCCGATCTAGCGCTACCTACGAGCAGTACTTC.

The rearrangement uses TRBV30 and TRBJ1-1; TRBD1 is a possible D gene (5 bases). Trimming pared 2 bases from V and 0 bases from J, leaving 16 bases between. The CDR3 totals 16 residues. Germline V gene lookup returns CDR1 GTSNPN and CDR2 SVGIG (reference sequence). The CDR3 DNA reads as TGTGCCTGGAGTAGGGGCGCTGCGGTTATGAACACTGAAGCTTTCTTT. Amino acid sequence: CAWSRGAAVMNTEAFF.

This sequence joins TRBV11-2 and TRBJ2-3; possible D gene TRBD2, 5 bases. The CDR3 totals 18 residues. The germline V and J ends were trimmed by 0 bases and 2 bases, with 18 bases remaining between them. Germline V gene data show CDR1 as SGHAT and CDR2 as FQNNGV. The CDR3: CASSLEGRRAAYTDTQYF. DNA of the CDR3: TGTGCCAGCAGCTTAGAAGGGCGGCGGGCTGCCTACACAGATACGCAGTATTTT.